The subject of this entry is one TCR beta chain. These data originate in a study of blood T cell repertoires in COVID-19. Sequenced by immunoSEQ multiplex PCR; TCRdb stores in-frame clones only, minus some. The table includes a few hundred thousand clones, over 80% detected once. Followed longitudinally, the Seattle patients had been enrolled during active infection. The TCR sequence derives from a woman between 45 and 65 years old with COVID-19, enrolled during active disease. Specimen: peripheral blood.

CDR3: CASRKSTFGRYEQYF. The CDR3 region has the DNA TGTGCCAGCAGAAAATCAACCTTCGGGAGGTACGAGCAGTACTTC. The rearrangement joins TRBV7-9 to TRBJ2-7; 7 positions match TRBD2. V dropped 6 bases and J dropped 4; count of bases not matched to a gene: 12. CDR1 and CDR2 from the germline V gene are SEHNR and FQNEAQ (reference sequence). The CDR3 is 15 amino acids.